The 9 T cell receptor beta chains in this list originate from one sample, sequenced in a study of beta chain features in type 1 diabetes. What was sequenced were expressed TCRB transcripts, since all of the isolated RNA had been reverse transcribed. Repertoires were generated with immunoSEQ multiplex PCR, while TCRdb's copy carries only in-frame clones and drops some. The profile shows about 320,000 clones, 11% to 15% of them singletons. The sequenced material came from central memory CD4+ T cells from blood. These receptor sequences come from a man in his thirties or forties in good health.

The rearrangement links TRBV7-7 to TRBJ2-5, with 10 nucleotides matching TRBD2. The CDR3 sequence is 15 residues long. The germline gives CDR1 SSHAT, CDR2 FNYEAQ (reference sequence). Trimming cost V 5 bases and J 3 bases; bases outside gene matches: 6. CDR3 region: CASSERGLAEETQYF. CDR3 sequence (DNA): TGTGCCAGCAGCGAACGCGGACTAGCGGAAGAGACCCAGTACTTC.

This chain uses TRBV7-8 with TRBJ2-4; 7 bases are a match to TRBD1. Trimming cost V 7 bases and J 5 bases; bases outside gene matches: 14. The germline gives CDR1 SGHVS, CDR2 FQNEAQ. The CDR3 spans 16 residues. CDR3 sequence: CASTLTTGVGENIQYF. CDR3 in DNA: TGTGCCAGCACCCTTACTACAGGGGTGGGAGAAAACATTCAGTACTTC.

V is TRBV4-2 and J is TRBJ2-4; D may be TRBD1 (5 bases). Trimming shortened V by 2 bases and J by 6 bases, and 14 bases separated the two germline ends. Germline loops: CDR1 LGHNA, CDR2 YNFKEQ. This CDR3 contains 15 residues. CDR3: CASSQSPGGANIQYF. The CDR3 DNA follows: TGTGCCAGCAGCCAATCACCGGGTGGGGCAAACATTCAGTACTTC.

The chain recombines TRBV11-2 with TRBJ2-1, with 8 bases aligning to TRBD1. Germline trimming cut 4 bases from V and 4 bases from J; bases unmatched to any gene: 3. Germline-derived CDR1 and CDR2 are SGHAT and FQNNGV. This CDR3 region has 14 residues. CDR3 sequence (DNA): TGTGCCAGCAGCTCGACAGGGGCGTACAATGAGCAGTTCTTC. Residues: CASSSTGAYNEQFF.

This clone was detected a few times. The DNA for the CDR3 is TGTGCCAGTCAACTAAGTCAGGGCAGTCAGGAGACCCAGTACTTC. Amino acids: CASQLSQGSQETQYF. The rearrangement joins TRBV4-2 to TRBJ2-5; weak D call: TRBD1 (5 bases). The CDR3 has 15 amino acids. V was clipped by 9 bases and J by 5 bases, with 22 bases between them. Germline V gene lookup returns CDR1 LGHNA and CDR2 YNFKEQ.

This clone has only a few counts. The genes are TRBV11-3 and TRBJ2-5; 9 bases match TRBD1. The CDR3 totals 18 residues. The V gene end was trimmed by 1 base and the J gene end by 3 bases; junction bases not matched to a gene: 12. Germline-derived CDR1 and CDR2 are SGHNT and YENEEA. CDR3 nucleotides: TGTGCCAGCAGCTTAGTGGGACAGGGCCCCAGACCGGAAGAGACCCAGTACTTC. It codes for CASSLVGQGPRPEETQYF.

This chain connects TRBV7-6 to TRBJ2-1, with TRBD2 identical over 11 bases. The ends lost 1 base at V and 5 bases at J; junction bases unmatched: 4. The CDR3 has 16 amino acids. The germline V gene encodes CDR1 SGHVS and CDR2 FNYEAQ. CDR3 amino acids: CASSLVSGRGNNEQFF. The CDR3 region has the DNA TGTGCCAGCAGCTTAGTTAGCGGGAGGGGCAACAATGAGCAGTTCTTC.

This clone was seen more than once but under ten times. In DNA form, the CDR3 reads TGTGCCAGCAGCGTAGAGGGGCTTCGCGAGCAGTACTTC. Protein sequence: CASSVEGLREQYF. The chain links TRBV9 to TRBJ2-7; TRBD1 might be the D (5 bases). Trimming took off 0 bases at V and 6 bases at J, with 10 bases between the two ends. Germline values: CDR1 SGDLS, CDR2 YYNGEE. CDR3 length equals 13 residues.

In this sample, this clone turned up a few times. The chain couples TRBV6-1 to TRBJ2-5, with 11 bases fitting TRBD2. The CDR3 has 14 amino acids. Trimming took 5 bases from V and 4 from J; bases not matched to a gene: 3. Germline assignment: CDR1 MNHNS and CDR2 SASEGT. The CDR3 coding sequence is TGTGCCAGCAGTTCCGGACTAGCGGGAGAGACCCAGTACTTC. This encodes CASSSGLAGETQYF.